The 2 T cell receptor beta chains given below trace back to one sample, sequenced in a study of cytomegalovirus exposure and HLA in healthy donors. The PCR ran on 60 Vbeta and 13 Jbeta primers. Generated by immunoSEQ multiplex PCR, the TCRdb table keeps only in-frame clones and is missing some. The table lists about 210,000 clones. The sequenced sample consisted of PBMCs. Receptors were obtained from a woman in her twenties or thirties in good health and CMV-seropositive.

The chain recombines TRBV13 with TRBJ1-4, with TRBD1 matching over 8 bases. Germline-derived CDR1 and CDR2 are PRHDT and FYEKMQ (reference sequence). Trimming took 1 base from V and 6 from J; bases not matched to a gene: 7. This CDR3 spans 16 amino acids. The CDR3 DNA follows: TGTGCCAGCAGCTTAGCGGGCCAGGGGGCGGATGAAAAACTGTTTTTT. Amino acids: CASSLAGQGADEKLFF.

The chain is built from TRBV7-9 and TRBJ2-4, with TRBD2 as a possible D gene (5 bases). V dropped 6 bases and J dropped 1 base, with 13 bases sitting between them. Per the germline V gene, CDR1 is SEHNR and CDR2 is FQNEAQ (reference sequence). The CDR3 totals 15 residues. This CDR3 is CASSLRGEAKNIQYF. As DNA, the CDR3 is TGTGCCAGCAGTCTTCGGGGAGAGGCCAAAAACATTCAGTACTTC.